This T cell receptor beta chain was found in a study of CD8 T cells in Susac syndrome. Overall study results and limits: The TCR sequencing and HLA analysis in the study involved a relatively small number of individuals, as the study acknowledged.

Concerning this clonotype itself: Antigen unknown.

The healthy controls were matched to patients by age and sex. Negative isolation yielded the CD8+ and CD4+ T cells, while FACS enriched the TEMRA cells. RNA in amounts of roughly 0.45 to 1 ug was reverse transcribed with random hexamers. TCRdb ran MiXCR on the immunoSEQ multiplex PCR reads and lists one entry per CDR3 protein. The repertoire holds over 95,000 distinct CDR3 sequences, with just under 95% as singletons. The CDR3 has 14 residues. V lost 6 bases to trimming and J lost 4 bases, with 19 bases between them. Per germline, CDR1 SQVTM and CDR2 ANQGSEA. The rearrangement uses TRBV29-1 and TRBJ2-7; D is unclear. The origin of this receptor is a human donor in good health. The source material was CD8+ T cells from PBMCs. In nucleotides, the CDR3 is TGCAGCGTCCTGGCTCGCGTCGATTCGTACGAGCAGTACTTC. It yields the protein CSVLARVDSYEQYF.